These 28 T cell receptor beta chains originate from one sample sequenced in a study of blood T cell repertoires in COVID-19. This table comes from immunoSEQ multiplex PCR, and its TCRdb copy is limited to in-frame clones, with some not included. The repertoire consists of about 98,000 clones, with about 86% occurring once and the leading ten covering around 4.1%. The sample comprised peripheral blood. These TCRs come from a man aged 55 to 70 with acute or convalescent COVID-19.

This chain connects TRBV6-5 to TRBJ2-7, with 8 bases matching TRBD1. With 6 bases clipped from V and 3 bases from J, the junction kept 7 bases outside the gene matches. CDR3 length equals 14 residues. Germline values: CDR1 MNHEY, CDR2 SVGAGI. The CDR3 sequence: CASSFDRGHYEQYF. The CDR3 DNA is TGTGCCAGCAGCTTCGACAGGGGTCACTACGAGCAGTACTTC.

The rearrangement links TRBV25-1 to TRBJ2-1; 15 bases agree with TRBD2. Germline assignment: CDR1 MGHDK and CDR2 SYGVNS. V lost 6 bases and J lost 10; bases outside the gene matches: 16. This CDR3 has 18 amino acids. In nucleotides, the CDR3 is TGTGCCAGCAGCGACCCCCACAACTCCGGGACTAGCGGGAGGGAGCAGTTCTTC. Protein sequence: CASSDPHNSGTSGREQFF. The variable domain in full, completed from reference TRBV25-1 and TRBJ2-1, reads EADIYQTPRYLVIGTGKKITLECSQTMGHDKMYWYQQDPGMELHLIHYSYGVNSTEKGDLSSESTVSRIRTEHFPLTLESARPSHTSQYLCASSDPHNSGTSGREQFFGPGTRLTVL.

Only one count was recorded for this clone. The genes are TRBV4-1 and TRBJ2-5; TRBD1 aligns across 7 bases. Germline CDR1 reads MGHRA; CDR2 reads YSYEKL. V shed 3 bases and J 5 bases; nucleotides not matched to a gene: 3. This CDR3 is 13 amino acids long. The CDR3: CASSQTGSETQYF. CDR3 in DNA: TGCGCCAGCAGCCAGACAGGGTCGGAGACCCAGTACTTC.

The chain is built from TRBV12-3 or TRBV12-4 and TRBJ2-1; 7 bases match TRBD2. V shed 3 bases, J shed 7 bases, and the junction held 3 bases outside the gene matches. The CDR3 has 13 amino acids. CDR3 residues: CASSFGEGNEQFF. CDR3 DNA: TGTGCCAGCAGTTTTGGGGAGGGAAATGAGCAGTTCTTC.

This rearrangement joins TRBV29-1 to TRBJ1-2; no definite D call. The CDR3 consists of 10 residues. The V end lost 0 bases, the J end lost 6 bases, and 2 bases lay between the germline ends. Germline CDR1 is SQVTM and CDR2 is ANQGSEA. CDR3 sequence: CSVEDNGYTF. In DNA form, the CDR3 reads TGCAGCGTTGAAGATAATGGCTACACCTTC.

DNA of the CDR3: TGTGCCAGCAGTGGAGGGCATCTCGCTCCCTACGAGCAGTACGTC. It translates to CASSGGHLAPYEQYV. This chain links TRBV28 with TRBJ2-7; D might be TRBD2 (6 bases). Germline CDR1 is MDHEN and CDR2 is SYDVKM. Trimming took off 5 bases at V and 2 bases at J, with 16 bases between the two ends. The CDR3 totals 15 residues.

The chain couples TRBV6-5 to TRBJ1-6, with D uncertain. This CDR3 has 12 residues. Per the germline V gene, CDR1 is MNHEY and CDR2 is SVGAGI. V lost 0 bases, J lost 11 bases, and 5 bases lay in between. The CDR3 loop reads CASSYSRAPLHF. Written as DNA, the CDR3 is TGTGCCAGCAGTTACTCTCGGGCACCCCTCCACTTT.

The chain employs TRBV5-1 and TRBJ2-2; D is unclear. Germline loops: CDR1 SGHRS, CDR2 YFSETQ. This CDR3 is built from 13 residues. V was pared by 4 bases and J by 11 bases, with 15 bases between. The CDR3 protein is CASSPGYLEELFF. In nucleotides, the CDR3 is TGCGCCAGCAGCCCTGGGTACCTAGAAGAGCTGTTTTTT.

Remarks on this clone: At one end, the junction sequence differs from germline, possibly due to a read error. The CDR3 protein is CASSNDNEQFF. CDR3 in DNA: TGTGCCAGCAGCAACGACAACGAGCAGTTCTTC. The genes are TRBV3-1 (or the pseudogene TRBV3-2) and TRBJ2-1; D gene unclear. The CDR3 is 11 residues long. Looked up from germline, CDR1 is LGHDT and CDR2 is YNNKEL (reference sequence).

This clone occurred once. For the CDR3, the DNA is TGTGCCTGGAGCCCCCCGGGATTTCCTGGGGGAAACACCATATATTTT. The encoded protein is CAWSPPGFPGGNTIYF. The V gene is TRBV30, the J gene TRBJ1-3; D remains ambiguous. Trimming left V 3 bases short and J 4 bases short, with 19 bases between. CDR3 size: 16 residues. The germline V gene encodes CDR1 GTSNPN and CDR2 SVGIG (reference sequence).

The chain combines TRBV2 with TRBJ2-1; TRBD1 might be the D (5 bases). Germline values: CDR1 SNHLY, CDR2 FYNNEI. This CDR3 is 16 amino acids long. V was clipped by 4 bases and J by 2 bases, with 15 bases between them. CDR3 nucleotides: TGTGCCAGCAGTGCTAGGTCTCCCAGGGCCTACAATGAGCAGTTCTTC. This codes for CASSARSPRAYNEQFF.

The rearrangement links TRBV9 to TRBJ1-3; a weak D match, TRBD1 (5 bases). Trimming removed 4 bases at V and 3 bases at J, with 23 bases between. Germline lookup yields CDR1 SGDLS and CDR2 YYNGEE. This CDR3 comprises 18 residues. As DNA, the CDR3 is TGTGCCAGCAGCTTCTCCCCCGGGGGGACCGGGAGTGGAAACACCATATATTTT. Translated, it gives CASSFSPGGTGSGNTIYF.

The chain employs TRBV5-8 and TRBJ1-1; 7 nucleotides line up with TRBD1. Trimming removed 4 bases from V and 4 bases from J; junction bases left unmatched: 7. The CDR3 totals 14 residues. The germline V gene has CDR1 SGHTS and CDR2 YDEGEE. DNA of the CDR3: TGTGCCAGCAGCCTTGACAGGGTGGGCACTGAAGCTTTCTTT. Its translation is CASSLDRVGTEAFF.

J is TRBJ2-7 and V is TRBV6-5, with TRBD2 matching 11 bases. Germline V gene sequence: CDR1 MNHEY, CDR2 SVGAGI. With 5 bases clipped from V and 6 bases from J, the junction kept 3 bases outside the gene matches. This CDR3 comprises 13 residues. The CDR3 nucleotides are TGTGCCAGCAGTCACGGGACTAGCGGCGAGCAGTACGTC. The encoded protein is CASSHGTSGEQYV.

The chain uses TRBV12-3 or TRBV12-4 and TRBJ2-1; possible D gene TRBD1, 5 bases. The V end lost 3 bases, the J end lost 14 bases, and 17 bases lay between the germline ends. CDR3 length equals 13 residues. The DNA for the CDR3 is TGTGCCAGCAGTTTCGACCGGACACCCTGGGAGTTCTTC. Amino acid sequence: CASSFDRTPWEFF.

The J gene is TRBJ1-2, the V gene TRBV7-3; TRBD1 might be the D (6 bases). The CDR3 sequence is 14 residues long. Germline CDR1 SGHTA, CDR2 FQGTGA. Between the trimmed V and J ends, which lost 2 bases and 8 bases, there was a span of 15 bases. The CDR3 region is CASSLEVDRSGYTF. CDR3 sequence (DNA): TGTGCCAGCAGCTTAGAGGTCGACAGGTCGGGCTACACCTTC.

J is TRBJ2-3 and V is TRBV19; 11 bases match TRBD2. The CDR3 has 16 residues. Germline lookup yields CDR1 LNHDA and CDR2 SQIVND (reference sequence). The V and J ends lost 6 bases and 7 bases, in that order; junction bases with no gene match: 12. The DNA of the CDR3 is TGTGCCAGTAGCCCGACTAGCGGGGAAAACGGGTATACGCAGTATTTT. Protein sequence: CASSPTSGENGYTQYF.

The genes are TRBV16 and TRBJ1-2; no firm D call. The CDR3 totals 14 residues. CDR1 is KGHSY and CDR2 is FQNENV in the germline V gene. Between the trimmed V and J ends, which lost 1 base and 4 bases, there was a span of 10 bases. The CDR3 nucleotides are TGTGCCAGCAGCCAATTACTCCTTACCTATGGCTACACCTTC. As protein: CASSQLLLTYGYTF.

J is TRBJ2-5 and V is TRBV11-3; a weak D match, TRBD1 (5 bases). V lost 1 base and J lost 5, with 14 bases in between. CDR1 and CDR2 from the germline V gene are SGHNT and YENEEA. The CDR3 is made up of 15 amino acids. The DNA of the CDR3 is TGTGCCAGCAGCTTAGTAAGTGGGTACAGGGAGACCCAGTACTTC. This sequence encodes CASSLVSGYRETQYF.

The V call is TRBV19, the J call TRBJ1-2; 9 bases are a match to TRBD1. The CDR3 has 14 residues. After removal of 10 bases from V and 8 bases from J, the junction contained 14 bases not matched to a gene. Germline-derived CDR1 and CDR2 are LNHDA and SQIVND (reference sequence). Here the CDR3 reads CATDPRDRDGGYTF. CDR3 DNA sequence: TGTGCCACCGACCCCCGGGACAGGGACGGAGGCTACACCTTC.

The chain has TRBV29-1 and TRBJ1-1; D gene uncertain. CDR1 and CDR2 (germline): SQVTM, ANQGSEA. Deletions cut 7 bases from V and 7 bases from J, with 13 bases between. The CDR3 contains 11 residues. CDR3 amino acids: CSGYFYSEAFF. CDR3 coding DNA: TGCAGCGGGTATTTCTACAGTGAAGCTTTCTTT.

The CDR3 loop is CATEGGLNTEAFF. In DNA form, the CDR3 reads TGTGCCACCGAAGGGGGACTGAACACTGAAGCTTTCTTT. The chain recombines TRBV25-1 with TRBJ1-1; a weak D match, TRBD1 (6 bases). Trimming stripped 10 bases from V and 0 bases from J, with 12 bases between. The CDR3 runs to 13 residues. Germline V lookup: CDR1 MGHDK, CDR2 SYGVNS.

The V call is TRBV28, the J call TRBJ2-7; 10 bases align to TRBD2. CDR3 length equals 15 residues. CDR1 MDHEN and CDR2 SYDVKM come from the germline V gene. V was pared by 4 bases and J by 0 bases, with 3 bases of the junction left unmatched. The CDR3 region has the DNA TGTGCCAGCAGTTCCGGGACTAGCGACTCCTACGAGCAGTACGTC. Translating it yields CASSSGTSDSYEQYV.

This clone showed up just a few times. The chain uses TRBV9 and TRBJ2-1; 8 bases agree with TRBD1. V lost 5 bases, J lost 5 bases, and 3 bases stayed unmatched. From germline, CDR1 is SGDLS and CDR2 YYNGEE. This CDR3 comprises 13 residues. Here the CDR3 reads CASRETGDNEQFF. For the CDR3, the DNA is TGTGCCAGCAGGGAGACAGGGGACAATGAGCAGTTCTTC.

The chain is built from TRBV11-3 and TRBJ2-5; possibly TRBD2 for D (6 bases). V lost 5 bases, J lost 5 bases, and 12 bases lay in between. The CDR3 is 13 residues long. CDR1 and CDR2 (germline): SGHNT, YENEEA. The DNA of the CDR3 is TGTGCCAGCAGCCTCAATAGCGGTGAGACCCAGTACTTC. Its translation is CASSLNSGETQYF. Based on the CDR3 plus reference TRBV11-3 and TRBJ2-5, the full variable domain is EAGVVQSPRYKIIEKKQPVAFWCNPISGHNTLYWYLQNLGQGPELLIRYENEEAVDDSQLPKDRFSAERLKGVDSTLKIQPAELGDSAVYLCASSLNSGETQYFGPGTRLLVL.

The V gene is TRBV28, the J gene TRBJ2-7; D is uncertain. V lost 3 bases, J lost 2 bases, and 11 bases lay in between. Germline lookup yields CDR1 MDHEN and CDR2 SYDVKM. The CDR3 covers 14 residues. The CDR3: CASSLETHAYEQYF. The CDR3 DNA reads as TGTGCCAGCAGTTTGGAGACTCACGCCTACGAGCAGTACTTC.

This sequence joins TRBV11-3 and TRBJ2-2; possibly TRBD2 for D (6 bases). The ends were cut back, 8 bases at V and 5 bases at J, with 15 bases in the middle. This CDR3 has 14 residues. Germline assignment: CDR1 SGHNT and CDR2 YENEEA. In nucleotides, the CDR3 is TGTGCCAGCCAGAGCCCTGGGAGGACCGGGGAGCTGTTTTTT. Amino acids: CASQSPGRTGELFF. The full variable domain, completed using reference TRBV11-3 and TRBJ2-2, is EAGVVQSPRYKIIEKKQPVAFWCNPISGHNTLYWYLQNLGQGPELLIRYENEEAVDDSQLPKDRFSAERLKGVDSTLKIQPAELGDSAVYLCASQSPGRTGELFFGEGSRLTVL.

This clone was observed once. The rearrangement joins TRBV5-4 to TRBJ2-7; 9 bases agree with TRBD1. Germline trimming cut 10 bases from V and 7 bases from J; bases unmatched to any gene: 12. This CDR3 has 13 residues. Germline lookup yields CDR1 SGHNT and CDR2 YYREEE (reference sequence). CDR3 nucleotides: TGTGCCGGAGGTCGGGACAGGGTGGGGGAGCAGTACTTC. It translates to CAGGRDRVGEQYF.